This entry is about one TCR beta chain. The sample belongs to a study of Ad26.COV2.S vaccination and SARS-CoV-2 variants. Study information: The donor participated in the COV1001 trial, in its Ad26.COV2.S arm.

Treatment: some 20 received Ad26.COV2.S at low or high dose, single or two shots; roughly five received placebo; per-sample allocation not given. Sampling was performed 63 days after the first vaccine or placebo injection. What was given as vaccine was an Ad26 vector encoding Wuhan-strain SARS-CoV-2 spike. CDR1 and CDR2 (germline): WNHNN, SYGVQD (reference sequence). Trimming shortened V by 2 bases and J by 9 bases, and 17 bases separated the two germline ends. The CDR3 runs 14 residues. Clones were sequenced by immunoSEQ multiplex PCR, and TCRdb holds only the in-frame ones, with some missing. The sample includes hundreds of thousands of clones, about nine tenths seen only once; the top ten take about 3.5%.

This sequence was found in a person aged 18-60 years who received the Ad26.COV2.S COVID-19 vaccine or a placebo. The input for sequencing was peripheral blood, taken in a trial of Ad26.COV2.S vaccine versus placebo. The rearrangement joins TRBV10-1 to TRBJ2-7; D remains unclear. CDR3 DNA: TGCGCCAGCAGTGAGGGCCCATCGAAGGACGTGCAGTACTTC. As protein: CASSEGPSKDVQYF.